The rows below give T cell receptor beta chains drawn from one sample of a study of read filtering for tumor transcriptome and immune sequencing. One entry per CDR3 protein results from TCRdb running MiXCR on the reads. Among roughly 130,000 distinct CDR3 sequences, under 15% were seen once, and the ten largest hold more than 9.5%. The sequencing input was a population of CD138-negative cells sorted from bone marrow. The receptors come from a donor at least 40 years old with multiple myeloma. Each CDR3 is given with its conserved first and last residue. A D gene is named only where the DNA matches it firmly. Part of the rows lack a size; the others show once, few, many or a class for expanded clones.

D gene: NA
J gene: TRBJ2-7
clone size: many
V gene: TRBV6-5
CDR3 DNA: TGTGCCAGCAGCTCAGGTGCCACCTACGAGCAGTACTTC
CDR3 protein: CASSSGATYEQYF

D gene: NA
J gene: TRBJ2-7
clone size: few
V gene: TRBV11-2
CDR3 DNA: TGTGCCAGCAGCCCCCGCTCCTACGAGCAGTACTTC
CDR3 protein: CASSPRSYEQYF

D gene: TRBD1
J gene: TRBJ2-2
clone size: many
V gene: TRBV29-1
CDR3 DNA: TGCAGCGTAACCCGACAGGGGACCACCGGGGAGCTGTTTTTT
CDR3 protein: CSVTRQGTTGELFF

D gene: NA
J gene: TRBJ1-5
clone size: many
V gene: TRBV11-2
CDR3 DNA: TGTGCCAGCAGCTTAGACAATAGCAATCAGCCCCAGCATTTT
CDR3 protein: CASSLDNSNQPQHF

D gene: NA
J gene: TRBJ2-3
clone size: few
V gene: TRBV28
CDR3 DNA: TGTGCCAGCGGGGGGCAAGGCACAGATACGCAGTATTTT
CDR3 protein: CASGGQGTDTQYF

D gene: TRBD2
J gene: TRBJ2-7
clone size: many
V gene: TRBV6-5
CDR3 DNA: TGTGCCAGCGGACCTAGCGGGAGGGGATACGAGCAGTACTTC
CDR3 protein: CASGPSGRGYEQYF

D gene: NA
J gene: TRBJ2-1
clone size: many
V gene: TRBV30
CDR3 DNA: TGTGCCTGGCAACAGGGAAGCTCCTACAATGAGCAGTTCTTC
CDR3 protein: CAWQQGSSYNEQFF

D gene: NA
J gene: TRBJ2-1
clone size: few
V gene: TRBV2
CDR3 DNA: TGTGCCAGCAGTGAGGGGGCCGGTTACAATGAGCAGTTCTTC
CDR3 protein: CASSEGAGYNEQFF

D gene: NA
J gene: TRBJ1-1
clone size: many
V gene: TRBV7-3
CDR3 DNA: TGTGCCAGCAGCTCGGACACAACGAGCACTGAAGCTTTCTTT
CDR3 protein: CASSSDTTSTEAFF

D gene: NA
J gene: TRBJ1-5
clone size: many
V gene: TRBV19
CDR3 DNA: TGTGCCGCGTCAGGGGCGAGAAATCAGCCCCAGCATTTT
CDR3 protein: CAASGARNQPQHF

D gene: NA
J gene: TRBJ2-1
clone size: many
V gene: TRBV20-1
CDR3 DNA: TGCAGTGCGGAGACGGGTCAAGCGTGGTATGAGCAGTTCTTC
CDR3 protein: CSAETGQAWYEQFF

D gene: TRBD1
J gene: TRBJ2-1
clone size: many
V gene: TRBV18
CDR3 DNA: TGTGCCAGCTCACCACCGGGACAGGGATTCAATGAGCAGTTCTTC
CDR3 protein: CASSPPGQGFNEQFF

D gene: TRBD1
J gene: TRBJ2-1
clone size: many
V gene: TRBV18
CDR3 DNA: TGTGCCAGCTCAACCGGGACAGGGAAGAGCTCCTACAATGAGCAGTTCTTC
CDR3 protein: CASSTGTGKSSYNEQFF

D gene: TRBD2
J gene: TRBJ2-3
clone size: NA
V gene: TRBV11-2
CDR3 DNA: TGTGCCAGCAACTCGGGGGGGGTTTGGACAGATACGCAGTATTTT
CDR3 protein: CASNSGGVWTDTQYF

D gene: NA
J gene: TRBJ2-2
clone size: many
V gene: TRBV3-1
CDR3 DNA: TGTGCCAGCAGCCAAGAGGAGGCAGGGGGGGACACCGGGGAGCTGTTTTTT
CDR3 protein: CASSQEEAGGDTGELFF

D gene: NA
J gene: TRBJ1-5
clone size: many
V gene: TRBV7-2
CDR3 DNA: TGTGCCAGCAGCTTAGTAGGGACTTTGGGGCAGCCCCAGCATTTT
CDR3 protein: CASSLVGTLGQPQHF

D gene: NA
J gene: TRBJ2-7
clone size: few
V gene: TRBV3-1
CDR3 DNA: TGTGCCAGCAGCCCGGTCAGTGGGGTCACCTACGAGCAGTACTTC
CDR3 protein: CASSPVSGVTYEQYF

D gene: TRBD2
J gene: TRBJ2-5
clone size: NA
V gene: TRBV29-1
CDR3 DNA: TGCAGCGTTGTAGCGGGGCACGAGACCCAGTACTTC
CDR3 protein: CSVVAGHETQYF

D gene: TRBD1
J gene: TRBJ1-4
clone size: few
V gene: TRBV5-1
CDR3 DNA: TGCGCCAGCGGAAGGACAGGGAATGAAAAACTGTTTTTT
CDR3 protein: CASGRTGNEKLFF

D gene: TRBD1
J gene: TRBJ2-1
clone size: many
V gene: TRBV5-1
CDR3 DNA: TGCGCCAGCAGCTTGGAACAGGGGTTCTACAATGAGCAGTTCTTC
CDR3 protein: CASSLEQGFYNEQFF

D gene: NA
J gene: TRBJ2-2
clone size: many
V gene: TRBV7-9
CDR3 DNA: TGTGCCAGCAGCTTAATGGTGGGAACGAACACCGGGGAGCTGTTTTTT
CDR3 protein: CASSLMVGTNTGELFF

D gene: NA
J gene: TRBJ2-1
clone size: many
V gene: TRBV29-1
CDR3 DNA: TGCAGCGTTGAGAGCGGGCTAGGTCTAGGCAATGAGCAGTTCTTC
CDR3 protein: CSVESGLGLGNEQFF

D gene: NA
J gene: TRBJ1-6
clone size: many
V gene: TRBV6-6
CDR3 DNA: TGTGCCAGCAATCAGGGTTATAATTCACCCCTCCACTTT
CDR3 protein: CASNQGYNSPLHF

D gene: TRBD1
J gene: TRBJ2-2
clone size: NA
V gene: TRBV19
CDR3 DNA: TGTGCCAGTAACGGACAGGGGAGGCACGGGGAGCTGTTTTTT
CDR3 protein: CASNGQGRHGELFF

D gene: NA
J gene: TRBJ1-1
clone size: many
V gene: TRBV9
CDR3 DNA: TGTGCCAGCAGCGTAGCCGCCGAAGGGACTGAAGCTTTCTTT
CDR3 protein: CASSVAAEGTEAFF

D gene: NA
J gene: TRBJ1-1
clone size: NA
V gene: TRBV20-1
CDR3 DNA: TGCAGTGCTAGTGGGAACACTGAAGCTTTCTTT
CDR3 protein: CSASGNTEAFF

D gene: TRBD2
J gene: TRBJ2-3
clone size: many
V gene: TRBV20-1
CDR3 DNA: TGCAGTGGAATACTAGCGGGGGGTGCAGATACGCAGTATTTT
CDR3 protein: CSGILAGGADTQYF

D gene: NA
J gene: TRBJ1-1
clone size: NA
V gene: TRBV12-3/TRBV12-4
CDR3 DNA: TGTGCCAGCAGTCCGGGACAACGAAAGTACACTGAAGCTTTCTTT
CDR3 protein: CASSPGQRKYTEAFF

D gene: NA
J gene: TRBJ1-5
clone size: many
V gene: TRBV20-1
CDR3 DNA: TGCAGTGCTAGCGGACCTAGCAATCAGCCCCAGCATTTT
CDR3 protein: CSASGPSNQPQHF

D gene: NA
J gene: TRBJ2-2
clone size: NA
V gene: TRBV7-2
CDR3 DNA: TGTGCCAGCTCACCTGGGGGCGGGAGTATCTCCGGGGAGCTGTTTTTT
CDR3 protein: CASSPGGGSISGELFF

D gene: NA
J gene: TRBJ2-1
clone size: NA
V gene: TRBV3-1
CDR3 DNA: TGTGCCAGCAGTAGTAGCGGTGGTGATGGGCAGTTCTTC
CDR3 protein: CASSSSGGDGQFF

D gene: NA
J gene: TRBJ2-2
clone size: few
V gene: TRBV2
CDR3 DNA: TGTGCCAGCAGTGAGACGGGCGCGGAGAGCACCGGGGAGCTGTTTTTT
CDR3 protein: CASSETGAESTGELFF

D gene: TRBD2
J gene: TRBJ2-7
clone size: many
V gene: TRBV19
CDR3 DNA: TGTGCCAGTAGGATGGCGGGAGGCGAATCCTACGAGCAGTACTTC
CDR3 protein: CASRMAGGESYEQYF

D gene: TRBD1
J gene: TRBJ2-2
clone size: many
V gene: TRBV4-1
CDR3 DNA: TGCGCCAGCAGCCATGGACAGGGGGCTGCCGGGGAGCTGTTTTTT
CDR3 protein: CASSHGQGAAGELFF

D gene: TRBD1
J gene: TRBJ2-3
clone size: many
V gene: TRBV6-5
CDR3 DNA: TGTGCCAGCAGTTCCCGGGACAGGACCTTCACAGATACGCAGTATTTT
CDR3 protein: CASSSRDRTFTDTQYF

D gene: TRBD2
J gene: TRBJ2-2
clone size: many
V gene: TRBV14
CDR3 DNA: TGTGCCAGCCGACTAGCGGGGGGAGGCACCGGGGAGCTGTTTTTT
CDR3 protein: CASRLAGGGTGELFF

D gene: TRBD1
J gene: TRBJ2-3
clone size: NA
V gene: TRBV5-1
CDR3 DNA: TGCGCCAGCAGCTTGGATGGGACAGGGGGCACAGATACGCAGTATTTT
CDR3 protein: CASSLDGTGGTDTQYF

D gene: TRBD1
J gene: TRBJ2-5
clone size: many
V gene: TRBV11-2
CDR3 DNA: TGTGCCAGCAGCCCGCCGGGACAGCGCGAGACCCAGTACTTC
CDR3 protein: CASSPPGQRETQYF

D gene: NA
J gene: TRBJ2-5
clone size: NA
V gene: TRBV7-9
CDR3 DNA: TGTGCCAGCAGCTTCAGACAAGAGACCCAGTACTTC
CDR3 protein: CASSFRQETQYF

D gene: TRBD2
J gene: TRBJ2-3
clone size: many
V gene: TRBV6-1
CDR3 DNA: TGTGCCAGCAGTCAAAGACTAGCGGGAACCGGAAGCACAGATACGCAGTATTTT
CDR3 protein: CASSQRLAGTGSTDTQYF

D gene: TRBD2
J gene: TRBJ2-3
clone size: many
V gene: TRBV2
CDR3 DNA: TGTGCCAGCAGTACCGGACTAGCGGGGGTTTCAGATACGCAGTATTTT
CDR3 protein: CASSTGLAGVSDTQYF

D gene: NA
J gene: TRBJ2-1
clone size: NA
V gene: TRBV7-3
CDR3 DNA: TGTGCCAGCAGCCGGGAACGGCCGGGGAGCTCCTACAATGAGCAGCTCTTC
CDR3 protein: CASSRERPGSSYNEQLF

D gene: TRBD1
J gene: TRBJ2-7
clone size: many
V gene: TRBV5-4
CDR3 DNA: TGTGCCAGCAGCTTGACGGGACAGGGGGGCTCCTACGAGCAGTACTTC
CDR3 protein: CASSLTGQGGSYEQYF

D gene: NA
J gene: TRBJ2-3
clone size: many
V gene: TRBV2
CDR3 DNA: TGTGCCAGCAGTGAAGGGCAGTTAGCAGATACGCAGTATTTT
CDR3 protein: CASSEGQLADTQYF

D gene: NA
J gene: TRBJ1-1
clone size: many
V gene: TRBV28
CDR3 DNA: TGTGCCAGCAGTTTGCAAGGGGCGCGAGGGGTGAACACTGAAGCTTTCTTT
CDR3 protein: CASSLQGARGVNTEAFF

D gene: NA
J gene: TRBJ1-1
clone size: many
V gene: TRBV6-6
CDR3 DNA: TGTGCCAGCAGTTACAGATCGGCCCCCCGGGGGATGAACACTGAAGCTTTCTTT
CDR3 protein: CASSYRSAPRGMNTEAFF

D gene: NA
J gene: TRBJ2-1
clone size: many
V gene: TRBV12-3/TRBV12-4
CDR3 DNA: TGTGCCAGCAGTCCCCGATGGGAGAGGGGCTCCTACAATGAGCAGTTCTTC
CDR3 protein: CASSPRWERGSYNEQFF

D gene: NA
J gene: TRBJ2-3
clone size: many
V gene: TRBV3-1
CDR3 DNA: TGTGCCAGCAGCCCTCGACTTGACACAGATACGCAGTATTTT
CDR3 protein: CASSPRLDTDTQYF

D gene: NA
J gene: TRBJ2-5
clone size: few
V gene: TRBV3-1
CDR3 DNA: TGTGCCAGCAGCCGTGGGGAACAAGAGACCCAGTACTTC
CDR3 protein: CASSRGEQETQYF

D gene: TRBD1
J gene: TRBJ2-1
clone size: many
V gene: TRBV6-1
CDR3 DNA: TGTGCCAGCAGTGGTGGGTCCGGGACAGGAACCTACAATGAGCAGTTCTTC
CDR3 protein: CASSGGSGTGTYNEQFF